This T cell receptor beta chain was identified during a study of blood T cell repertoires in COVID-19. Original methodology: Nucleated cell number was recorded as an estimate derived from reference gene primer amplification. Clones were sequenced by immunoSEQ multiplex PCR, and TCRdb holds only the in-frame ones, with some missing. V and J calls and clone size come straight from that table; D and trimming were deduced from the DNA. The sample carries a few hundred thousand clones, 80% to 85% recorded once. V was shortened by 5 bases and J by 2 bases, with 13 bases between the two germline ends. This CDR3 is 14 amino acids long. In germline, CDR1 is SGHNT, CDR2 YYREEE (reference sequence).

Sequencing was carried out using PBMCs or T cells enriched from blood (not recorded which). This TCR was sampled from a woman aged 45-60 years who had recovered from COVID-19. This rearrangement joins TRBV5-4 to TRBJ1-1; a possible D gene is TRBD1 (5 bases). Written as DNA, the CDR3 is TGTGCCAGCAGGTCCGACAGACCCAACACTGAAGCTTTCTTT. This gives the protein CASRSDRPNTEAFF.